This T cell receptor beta chain is drawn from a study of CD8+ T cells in alopecia areata. As to this clone: The antigen remains undetermined.

General study points: Among patients, TCR sharing was less clear than in mice, a difference possibly due in part to HLA diversity in the patient population. Normal scalp had lower clonality than lesional scalp, with alopecia totalis/universalis lesions showing this most strongly.

CDR3 size: 12 residues. Trimming removed 5 bases from V and 6 bases from J, with 11 bases in between. CDR1 SQVTM and CDR2 ANQGSEA come from the germline V gene. cDNA prepared by RNA extraction and subsequent reverse transcription served as the template for sequencing. The table came from immunoSEQ multiplex PCR; TCRdb's copy has only in-frame clones and leaves some out. Here the sample spans roughly 73,000 clones, approximately 29% being singletons. The sample's treatment: oral pan-JAK inhibitor, 5-10 mg twice daily. The specimen comprised CD8+ T cells sorted from blood, sampled at week 4, from a patient treated with tofacitinib. This sequence was found in a human donor with alopecia areata. The chain has TRBV29-1 and TRBJ2-1, with TRBD2 as a possible D gene (6 bases). Written as DNA, the CDR3 is TGCAGCGTTCCCGGAGGGTCCAATGAGCAGTTCTTC. As protein: CSVPGGSNEQFF.